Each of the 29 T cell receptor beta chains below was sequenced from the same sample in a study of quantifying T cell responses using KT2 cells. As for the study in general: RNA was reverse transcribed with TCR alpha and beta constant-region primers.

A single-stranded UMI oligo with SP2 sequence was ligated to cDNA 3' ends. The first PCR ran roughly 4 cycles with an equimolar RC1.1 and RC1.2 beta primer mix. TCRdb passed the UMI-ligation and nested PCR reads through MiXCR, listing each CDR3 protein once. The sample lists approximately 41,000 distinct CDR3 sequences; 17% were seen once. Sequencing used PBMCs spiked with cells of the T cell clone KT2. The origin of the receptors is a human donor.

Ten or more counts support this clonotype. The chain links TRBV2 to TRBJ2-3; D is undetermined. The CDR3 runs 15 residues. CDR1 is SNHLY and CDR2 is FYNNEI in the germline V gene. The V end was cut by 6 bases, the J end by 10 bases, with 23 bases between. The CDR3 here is CASSQTEFPLMSQYF. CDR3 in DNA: TGTGCCAGCAGCCAGACCGAGTTCCCTTTAATGTCGCAGTATTTT. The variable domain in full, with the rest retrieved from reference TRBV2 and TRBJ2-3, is EPEVTQTPSHQVTQMGQEVILRCVPISNHLYFYWYRQILGQKVEFLVSFYNNEISEKSEIFDDQFSVERPDGSNFTLKIRSTKLEDSAMYFCASSQTEFPLMSQYFGPGTRLTVL.

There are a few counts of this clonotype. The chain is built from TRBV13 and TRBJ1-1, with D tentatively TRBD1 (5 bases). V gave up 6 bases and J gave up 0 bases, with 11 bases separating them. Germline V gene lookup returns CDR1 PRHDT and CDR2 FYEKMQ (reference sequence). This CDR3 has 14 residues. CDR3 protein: CASRLRGMNTEAFF. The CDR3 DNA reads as TGTGCCAGCAGGTTACGGGGGATGAACACTGAAGCTTTCTTT.

The chain's CDR3 is CASTLGGAGTDTQYF. For the CDR3, the DNA is TGTGCCAGCACCCTGGGGGGGGCCGGCACAGATACGCAGTATTTT. V is TRBV12-3 or TRBV12-4 and J is TRBJ2-3; D possibly corresponds to TRBD2 (7 bases). V was shortened by 7 bases and J by 1 base, with 15 bases between the two germline ends. The CDR3 contains 15 residues.

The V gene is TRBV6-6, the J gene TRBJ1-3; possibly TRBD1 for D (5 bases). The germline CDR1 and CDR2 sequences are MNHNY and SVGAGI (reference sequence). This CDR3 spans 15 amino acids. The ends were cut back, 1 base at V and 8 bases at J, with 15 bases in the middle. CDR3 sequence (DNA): TGTGCCAGCAGTTACTATCCAGCGCAGGGAGACACCATATATTTT. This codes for CASSYYPAQGDTIYF.

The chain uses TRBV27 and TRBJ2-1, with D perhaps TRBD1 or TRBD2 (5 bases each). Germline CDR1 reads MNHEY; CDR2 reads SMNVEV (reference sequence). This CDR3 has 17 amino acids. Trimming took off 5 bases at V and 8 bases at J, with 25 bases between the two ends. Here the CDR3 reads CASSPKGRYGMKYEQFF. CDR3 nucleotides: TGTGCCAGCAGTCCAAAGGGACGATACGGGATGAAGTATGAGCAGTTCTTC.

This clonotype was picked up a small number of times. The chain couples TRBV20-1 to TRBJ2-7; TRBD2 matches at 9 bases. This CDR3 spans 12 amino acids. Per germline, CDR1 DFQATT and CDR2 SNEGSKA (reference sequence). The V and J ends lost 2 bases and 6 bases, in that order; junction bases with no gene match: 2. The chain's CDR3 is CSARQRGVEQYF. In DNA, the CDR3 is TGCAGTGCTAGACAGCGGGGGGTCGAGCAGTACTTC.

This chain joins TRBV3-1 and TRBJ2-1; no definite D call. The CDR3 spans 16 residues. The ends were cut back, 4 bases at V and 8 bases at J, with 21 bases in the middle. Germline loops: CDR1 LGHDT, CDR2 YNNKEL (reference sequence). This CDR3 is CASSPLRGYYVDEQFF. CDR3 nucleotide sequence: TGTGCCAGCAGCCCCCTGCGCGGATATTATGTGGATGAGCAGTTCTTC.

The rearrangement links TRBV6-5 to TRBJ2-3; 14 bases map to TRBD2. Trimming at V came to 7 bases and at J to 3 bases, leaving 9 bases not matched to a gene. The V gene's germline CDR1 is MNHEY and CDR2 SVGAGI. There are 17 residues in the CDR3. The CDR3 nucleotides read TGTGCCAGCAAACCTGGGACTAGCGGGAGTAAGACAGATACGCAGTATTTT. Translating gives CASKPGTSGSKTDTQYF.

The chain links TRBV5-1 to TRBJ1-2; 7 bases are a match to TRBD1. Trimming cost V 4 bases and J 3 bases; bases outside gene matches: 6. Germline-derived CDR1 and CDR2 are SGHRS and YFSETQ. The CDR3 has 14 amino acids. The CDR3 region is CASSPRDRHYGYTF. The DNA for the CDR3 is TGCGCCAGCAGCCCGAGGGACAGACACTATGGCTACACCTTC.

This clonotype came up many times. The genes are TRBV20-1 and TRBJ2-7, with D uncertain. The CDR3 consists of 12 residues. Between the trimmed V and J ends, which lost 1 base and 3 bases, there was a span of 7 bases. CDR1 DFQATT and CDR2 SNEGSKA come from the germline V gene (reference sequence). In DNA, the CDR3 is TGCAGTGCTAGAGCGACAAGCTACGAGCAGTACTTC. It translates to CSARATSYEQYF.

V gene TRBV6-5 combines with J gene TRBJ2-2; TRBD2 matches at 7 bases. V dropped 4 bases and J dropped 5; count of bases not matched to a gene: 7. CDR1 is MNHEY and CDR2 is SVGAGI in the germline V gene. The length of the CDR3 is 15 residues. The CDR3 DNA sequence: TGTGCCAGCAGTTCCGTGGGGGGAGGGACCGGGGAGCTGTTTTTT. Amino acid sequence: CASSSVGGGTGELFF.

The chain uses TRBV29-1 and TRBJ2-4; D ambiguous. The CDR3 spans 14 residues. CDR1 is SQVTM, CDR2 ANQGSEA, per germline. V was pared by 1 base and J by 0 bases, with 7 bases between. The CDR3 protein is CSVEGHLAKNIQYF. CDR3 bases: TGCAGCGTTGAAGGACATCTAGCCAAAAACATTCAGTACTTC.

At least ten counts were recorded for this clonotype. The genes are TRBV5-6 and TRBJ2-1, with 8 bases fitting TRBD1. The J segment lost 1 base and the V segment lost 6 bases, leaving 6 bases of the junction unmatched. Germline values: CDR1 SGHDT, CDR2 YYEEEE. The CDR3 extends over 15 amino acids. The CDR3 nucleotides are TGTGCCAGCAAATCTCAGGGGGCGTCCTACAATGAGCAGTTCTTC. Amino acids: CASKSQGASYNEQFF.

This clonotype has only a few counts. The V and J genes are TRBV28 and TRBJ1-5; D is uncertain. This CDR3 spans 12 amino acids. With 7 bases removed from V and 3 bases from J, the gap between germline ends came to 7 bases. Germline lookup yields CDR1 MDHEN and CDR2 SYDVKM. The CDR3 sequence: CASTENNQPQHF. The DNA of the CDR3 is TGTGCCAGCACGGAAAACAATCAGCCCCAGCATTTT.

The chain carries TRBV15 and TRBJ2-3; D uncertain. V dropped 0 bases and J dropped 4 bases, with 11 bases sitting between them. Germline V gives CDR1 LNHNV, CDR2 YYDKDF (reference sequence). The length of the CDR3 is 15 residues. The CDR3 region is CATSRDPRSADTQYF. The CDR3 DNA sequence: TGTGCCACCAGCAGAGATCCTAGGTCGGCAGATACGCAGTATTTT.

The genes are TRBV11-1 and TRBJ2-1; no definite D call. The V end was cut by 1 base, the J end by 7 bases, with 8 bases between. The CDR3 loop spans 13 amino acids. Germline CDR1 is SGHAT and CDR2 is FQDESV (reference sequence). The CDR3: CASSLGTLNEQFF. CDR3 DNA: TGTGCCAGCAGCTTAGGGACCCTGAATGAGCAGTTCTTC.

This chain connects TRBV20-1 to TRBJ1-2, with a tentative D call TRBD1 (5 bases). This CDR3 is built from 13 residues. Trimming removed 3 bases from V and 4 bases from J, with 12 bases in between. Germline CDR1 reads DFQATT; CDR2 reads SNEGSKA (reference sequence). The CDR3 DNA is TGCAGTGCTAGTACGGGACGGTCCTATGGCTACACCTTC. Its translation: CSASTGRSYGYTF.

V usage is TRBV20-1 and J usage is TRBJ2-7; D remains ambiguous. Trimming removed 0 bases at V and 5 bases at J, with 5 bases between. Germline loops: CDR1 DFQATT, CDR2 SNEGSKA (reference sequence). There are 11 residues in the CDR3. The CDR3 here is CSARDGHEQYF. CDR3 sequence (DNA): TGCAGTGCTAGAGATGGGCACGAGCAGTACTTC.

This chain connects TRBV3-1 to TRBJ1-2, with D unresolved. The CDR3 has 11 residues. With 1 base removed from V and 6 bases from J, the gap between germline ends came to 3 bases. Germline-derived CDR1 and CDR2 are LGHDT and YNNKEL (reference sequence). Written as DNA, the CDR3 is TGTGCCAGCAGCCAAGCGGATGGCTACACCTTC. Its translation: CASSQADGYTF.

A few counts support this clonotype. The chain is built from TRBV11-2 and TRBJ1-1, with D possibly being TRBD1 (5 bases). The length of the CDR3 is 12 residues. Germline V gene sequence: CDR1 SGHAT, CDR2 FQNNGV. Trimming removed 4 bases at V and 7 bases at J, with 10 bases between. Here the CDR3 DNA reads TGTGCCAGCAGCTACCGGGACGGTGAAGCTTTCTTT. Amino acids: CASSYRDGEAFF.

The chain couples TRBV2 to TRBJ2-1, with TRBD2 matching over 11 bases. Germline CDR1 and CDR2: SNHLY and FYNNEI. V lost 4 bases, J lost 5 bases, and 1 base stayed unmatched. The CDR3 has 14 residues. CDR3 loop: CASSVAGGNNEQFF. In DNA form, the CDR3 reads TGTGCCAGCAGTGTAGCGGGAGGGAACAATGAGCAGTTCTTC.

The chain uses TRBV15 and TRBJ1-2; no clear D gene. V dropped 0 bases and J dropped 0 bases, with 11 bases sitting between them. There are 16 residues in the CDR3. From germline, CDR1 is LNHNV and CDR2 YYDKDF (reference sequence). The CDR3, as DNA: TGTGCCACCAGCAGAGATGGGAGTTATCCTAACTATGGCTACACCTTC. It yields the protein CATSRDGSYPNYGYTF.

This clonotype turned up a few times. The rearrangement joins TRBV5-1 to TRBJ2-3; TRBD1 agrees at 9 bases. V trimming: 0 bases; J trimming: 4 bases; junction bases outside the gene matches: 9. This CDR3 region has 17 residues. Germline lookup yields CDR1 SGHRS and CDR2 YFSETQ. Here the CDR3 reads CASSLDGQGFFSDTQYF. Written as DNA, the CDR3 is TGCGCCAGCAGCTTGGACGGACAGGGGTTCTTCTCAGATACGCAGTATTTT. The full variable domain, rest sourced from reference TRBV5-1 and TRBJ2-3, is KAGVTQTPRYLIKTRGQQVTLSCSPISGHRSVSWYQQTPGQGLQFLFEYFSETQRNKGNFPGRFSGRQFSNSRSEMNVSTLELGDSALYLCASSLDGQGFFSDTQYFGPGTRLTVL.

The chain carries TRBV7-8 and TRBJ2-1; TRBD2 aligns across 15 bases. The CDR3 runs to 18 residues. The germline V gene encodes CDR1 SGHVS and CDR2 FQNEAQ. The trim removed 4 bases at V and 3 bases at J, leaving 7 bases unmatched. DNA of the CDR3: TGTGCCAGCAGCTCCTGGACTAGCGGGAGGGCCTTCTACAATGAGCAGTTCTTC. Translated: CASSSWTSGRAFYNEQFF. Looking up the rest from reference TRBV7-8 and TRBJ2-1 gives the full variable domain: GAGVSQSPRYKVAKRGQDVALRCDPISGHVSLFWYQQALGQGPEFLTYFQNEAQLDKSGLPSDRFFAERPEGSVSTLKIQRTQQEDSAVYLCASSSWTSGRAFYNEQFFGPGTRLTVL.

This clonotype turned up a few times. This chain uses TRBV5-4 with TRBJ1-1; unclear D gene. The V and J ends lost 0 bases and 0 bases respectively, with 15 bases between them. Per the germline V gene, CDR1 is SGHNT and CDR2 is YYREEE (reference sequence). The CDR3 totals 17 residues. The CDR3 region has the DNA TGTGCCAGCAGCTTGGCCCCCTCTAATTGGTTGAACACTGAAGCTTTCTTT. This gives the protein CASSLAPSNWLNTEAFF.

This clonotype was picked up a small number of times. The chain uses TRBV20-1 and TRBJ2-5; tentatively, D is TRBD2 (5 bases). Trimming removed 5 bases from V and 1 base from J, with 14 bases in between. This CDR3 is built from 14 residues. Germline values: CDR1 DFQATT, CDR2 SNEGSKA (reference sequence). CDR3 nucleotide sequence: TGCAGTGCTCCAACCTCGGGAACCCAAGAGACCCAGTACTTC. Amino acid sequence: CSAPTSGTQETQYF.

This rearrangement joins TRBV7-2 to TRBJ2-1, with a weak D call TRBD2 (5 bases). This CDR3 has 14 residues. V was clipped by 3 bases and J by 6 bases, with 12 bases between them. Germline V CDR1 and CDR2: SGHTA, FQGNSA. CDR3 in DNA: TGTGCCAGCAGCTTCGAGGGAGTGGGCAATGAGCAGTTCTTC. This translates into CASSFEGVGNEQFF.

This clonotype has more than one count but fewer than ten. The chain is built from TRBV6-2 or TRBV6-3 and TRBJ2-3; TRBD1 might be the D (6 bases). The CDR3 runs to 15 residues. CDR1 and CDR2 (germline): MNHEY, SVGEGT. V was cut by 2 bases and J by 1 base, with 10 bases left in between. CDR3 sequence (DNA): TGTGCCAGCAGTTACGGGGGCCGTCGCACAGATACGCAGTATTTT. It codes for CASSYGGRRTDTQYF.

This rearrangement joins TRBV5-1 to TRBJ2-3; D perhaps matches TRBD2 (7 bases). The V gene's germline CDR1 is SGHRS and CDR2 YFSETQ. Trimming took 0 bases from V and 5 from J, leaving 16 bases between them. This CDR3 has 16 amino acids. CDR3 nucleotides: TGCGCCAGCAGCTTGGGCGGGGGCGGAGTAGAAGATACGCAGTATTTT. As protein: CASSLGGGGVEDTQYF.